Listed below are T cell receptor beta chains from one sample, sequenced in a study of cytomegalovirus exposure and HLA in healthy donors. Clones were sequenced by immunoSEQ multiplex PCR, and TCRdb holds only the in-frame ones, with some missing. Of 90,000 to 130,000 clones in the sample, roughly 74% were seen once. Input material: PBMCs. These receptors were obtained from a woman between 25 and 40 years old in good health and CMV-seronegative. The CDR3 runs from the conserved cysteine through the conserved F or W. D genes are given only for firm matches. Clone size is shown for a subset of rows, as once, few, many or a class of expanded clone.

CDR3,DNA,D,length,V,size,J
CSVESGQGLEQYF,TGCAGCGTTGAGTCAGGACAGGGGCTCGAGCAGTACTTC,TRBD1,13,TRBV29-1,-,TRBJ2-7
CASRQTGPREAFF,TGTGCCAGCAGACAGACAGGGCCACGTGAAGCTTTCTTT,TRBD1,13,TRBV2,-,TRBJ1-1
CASSVDPQNSPLHF,TGTGCCAGCAGCGTAGATCCCCAGAATTCACCCCTCCACTTT,-,14,TRBV9,few,TRBJ1-6
CSVDGRDSTYGYTF,TGCAGCGTGGACGGCCGGGACAGTACCTATGGCTACACCTTC,TRBD1,14,TRBV29-1,-,TRBJ1-2
CSVLGHGFEAFF,TGCAGCGTTCTGGGACATGGGTTTGAAGCTTTCTTT,-,12,TRBV29-1,-,TRBJ1-1
CASSLGGGGNYGYTF,TGTGCCAGCAGCTTAGGAGGGGGCGGAAACTATGGCTACACCTTC,TRBD1,15,TRBV7-9,few,TRBJ1-2
CASSSRDRGSGNTIYF,TGTGCCAGCTCAAGCCGGGACAGGGGTTCTGGAAACACCATATATTTT,TRBD1,16,TRBV18,-,TRBJ1-3
CAWSREGLREKLFF,TGTGCCTGGAGTAGGGAGGGGCTCCGGGAAAAACTGTTTTTT,-,14,TRBV30,-,TRBJ1-4
CASSSRTPNTEAFF,TGTGCCAGCAGTTCGCGGACACCGAACACTGAAGCTTTCTTT,-,14,TRBV6-5,-,TRBJ1-1
CASSQSSGLAYEQYF,TGTGCCAGCAGCCAGAGTAGCGGGTTAGCTTACGAGCAGTACTTC,TRBD2,15,TRBV14,-,TRBJ2-7
CASSPGTGGAGTEAFF,TGCGCCAGCAGCCCCGGGACAGGGGGCGCCGGCACTGAAGCTTTCTTT,TRBD1,16,TRBV5-1,-,TRBJ1-1
CASSLETGKSSGANVLTF,TGCGCCAGCAGCTTGGAGACAGGGAAAAGCTCTGGGGCCAACGTCCTGACTTTC,TRBD1,18,TRBV5-1,-,TRBJ2-6
CASSLARGAETQYF,TGTGCCAGCAGCTTAGCCAGGGGGGCAGAGACCCAGTACTTC,-,14,TRBV7-2,-,TRBJ2-5
CASSPETGGNSPLHF,TGTGCCAGCTCACCAGAGACAGGGGGAAATTCACCCCTCCACTTT,TRBD1,15,TRBV18,-,TRBJ1-6
CASSPEDRANYGYTF,TGTGCCAGCTCACCAGAGGACAGGGCTAACTATGGCTACACCTTC,TRBD1,15,TRBV18,-,TRBJ1-2
CASSTRQHTEAFF,TGTGCCAGCAGTACCCGACAGCACACTGAAGCTTTCTTT,-,13,TRBV6-5,once,TRBJ1-1
CASSLSGYATFYGYTF,TGTGCCAGCAGCTTGTCCGGGTATGCGACCTTTTATGGCTACACCTTC,-,16,TRBV5-6,-,TRBJ1-2
CASSYSYRDGTEAFF,TGTGCCAGCAGTTACTCATACAGGGATGGCACTGAAGCTTTCTTT,-,15,TRBV6-5,-,TRBJ1-1
CASSSKPLRGSYGYTF,TGTGCCAGCAGTTCTAAGCCTCTTAGGGGGAGCTATGGCTACACCTTC,-,16,TRBV2,few,TRBJ1-2
CASSDIRTGRPMNTEAFF,TGCGCCAGCAGTGATATCAGGACAGGCCGGCCAATGAACACTGAAGCTTTCTTT,TRBD1,18,TRBV10-2,-,TRBJ1-1
CASSDSGTGVTGELFF,TGTGCCAGCAGTGATTCAGGGACAGGGGTAACCGGGGAGCTGTTTTTT,TRBD1,16,TRBV25-1,few,TRBJ2-2
CASSPGLGNQPQHF,TGTGCCAGTAGCCCGGGACTAGGCAATCAGCCCCAGCATTTT,-,14,TRBV19,-,TRBJ1-5
CASSGQGIYSNQPQHF,TGTGCCAGCTCAGGGCAGGGAATTTATAGCAATCAGCCCCAGCATTTT,-,16,TRBV18,-,TRBJ1-5
CASSLPGIAGANVLTF,TGTGCCAGCAGCCTTCCGGGGATCGCTGGGGCCAACGTCCTGACTTTC,-,16,TRBV14,-,TRBJ2-6
CASSPTVAYEQYF,TGTGCCAGCAGCCCGACAGTCGCCTACGAGCAGTACTTC,-,13,TRBV27,few,TRBJ2-7
CASSTGTSEQETQYF,TGTGCCAGCAGCACCGGGACTAGCGAACAAGAGACCCAGTACTTC,TRBD2,15,TRBV9,-,TRBJ2-5
CASTYGRGVSYEQYF,TGTGCCAGCACGTACGGGAGAGGCGTCTCCTACGAGCAGTACTTC,-,15,TRBV6-5,-,TRBJ2-7
CASSTGQGETEAFF,TGTGCCAGCAGCACCGGACAGGGAGAAACTGAAGCTTTCTTT,TRBD1,14,TRBV9,once,TRBJ1-1
CASSYSGSAEQFF,TGTGCCAGCAGCTATAGCGGGAGTGCTGAGCAGTTCTTC,TRBD2,13,TRBV7-9,-,TRBJ2-1
CASSSPTGGVYEQYF,TGTGCCAGCAGCTCACCCACAGGGGGGGTCTACGAGCAGTACTTC,-,15,TRBV5-6,-,TRBJ2-7
CASSLSLQSPEQFF,TGCGCCAGCAGCTTGAGCCTCCAATCCCCTGAGCAGTTCTTC,-,14,TRBV5-1,-,TRBJ2-1
CASSNLAGAYEQYF,TGTGCCAGCAGCAACCTCGCCGGAGCCTACGAGCAGTACTTC,-,14,TRBV6-5,-,TRBJ2-7
CASSNRDTLSPQHF,TGTGCCAGCAGTAACCGGGACACCCTGTCCCCCCAGCATTTT,-,14,TRBV6-5,-,TRBJ1-5
CASSYLAGGTGELFF,TGTGCCAGCAGTTACCTTGCGGGAGGCACCGGGGAGCTGTTTTTT,TRBD2,15,TRBV6-5,-,TRBJ2-2
CASSRKGLAGGSANTGELFF,TGCGCCAGCAGCCGAAAGGGACTAGCGGGAGGCTCCGCGAACACCGGGGAGCTGTTTTTT,TRBD2,20,TRBV5-1,-,TRBJ2-2
CASSSSTSGGASDTQYF,TGCGCCAGCAGCTCGTCGACTAGCGGGGGGGCCTCAGATACGCAGTATTTT,TRBD2,17,TRBV5-1,-,TRBJ2-3
CASSTGTSSEQYF,TGTGCCAGCAGTACTGGGACTTCGAGTGAGCAGTACTTC,-,13,TRBV6-5,-,TRBJ2-7
CASSFGVDTEAFF,TGTGCCAGCAGCTTCGGTGTGGACACTGAAGCTTTCTTT,-,13,TRBV5-5,-,TRBJ1-1
CASRPPPTGLQGYTF,TGTGCCAGCAGGCCTCCCCCGACAGGGCTTCAGGGCTACACCTTC,TRBD1,15,TRBV28,-,TRBJ1-2
CASSPGGAIETQYF,TGCGCCAGCAGCCCAGGGGGCGCGATCGAGACCCAGTACTTC,TRBD1,14,TRBV5-1,-,TRBJ2-5
CASSEQAGSTDTQYF,TGTGCCAGCAGTGAGCAGGCGGGAAGTACAGATACGCAGTATTTT,-,15,TRBV2,-,TRBJ2-3
CASSYSSEGSYGYTF,TGTGCCAGCAGTTACTCTTCCGAGGGCTCCTATGGCTACACCTTC,-,15,TRBV6-6,-,TRBJ1-2
CASSPRGAGGPYEQYF,TGTGCCAGCAGCCCAAGGGGGGCAGGGGGCCCGTACGAGCAGTACTTC,TRBD1,16,TRBV7-9,-,TRBJ2-7
CASSLVPGGTEAFF,TGCGCCAGCAGCTTGGTCCCGGGGGGTACTGAAGCTTTCTTT,-,14,TRBV5-1,few,TRBJ1-1
CASSSDLALWFF,TGCGCCAGCAGCTCGGACCTAGCACTTTGGTTCTTC,-,12,TRBV5-1,-,TRBJ2-1
CASSFLSGQVNQPQHF,TGTGCCAGCAGCTTTTTATCGGGACAGGTCAATCAGCCCCAGCATTTT,TRBD1,16,TRBV7-2,-,TRBJ1-5
CASSLAPGTSGTPQFF,TGTGCCAGCAGCTTAGCCCCCGGGACTAGCGGGACTCCCCAGTTCTTC,TRBD2,16,TRBV7-8,once,TRBJ2-1
CASLSGEHETQYF,TGTGCCAGCCTTTCCGGGGAGCACGAGACCCAGTACTTC,-,13,TRBV28,-,TRBJ2-5
CASTPRFGETGELFF,TGTGCCAGCACCCCGCGATTTGGGGAGACCGGGGAGCTGTTTTTT,-,15,TRBV7-3,-,TRBJ2-2
CASSRTLAGGPYNEQFF,TGTGCCAGCAGCCGTACCCTAGCGGGGGGTCCCTACAATGAGCAGTTCTTC,TRBD2,17,TRBV5-8,few,TRBJ2-1
CASTLGEDYGYTF,TGTGCCAGCACGCTGGGAGAGGACTATGGCTACACCTTC,-,13,TRBV2,-,TRBJ1-2
CASSPPLGEGPNEQFF,TGTGCCAGCAGCCCACCTCTGGGGGAGGGCCCAAATGAGCAGTTCTTC,TRBD2,16,TRBV11-2,-,TRBJ2-1
CASSSPDSSRGNEQFF,TGTGCCAGCAGCTCCCCGGACAGTTCGAGGGGCAATGAGCAGTTCTTC,-,16,TRBV7-6,-,TRBJ2-1
CASKDRDYYEQYF,TGTGCCAGCAAGGACCGGGACTACTACGAGCAGTACTTC,TRBD2,13,TRBV6-5,-,TRBJ2-7
CASRWDRGSGNEQFF,TGTGCCAGCAGATGGGACAGGGGTTCTGGAAATGAGCAGTTCTTC,TRBD1,15,TRBV6-1,few,TRBJ2-1
CASSRQGNYGYTF,TGTGCCAGCAGCAGGCAGGGTAACTATGGCTACACCTTC,-,13,TRBV6-5,-,TRBJ1-2
CASSLQGEGEKLFF,TGTGCCAGCTCACTACAGGGTGAAGGTGAAAAACTGTTTTTT,-,14,TRBV18,-,TRBJ1-4